The source of this TCR beta chain is a study of CD8+ T cells in alopecia areata (dated by TCRdb to the late 2010s). General notes on the study: Treated patients were enrolled in an open-label pilot trial of oral tofacitinib, 5 to 10 mg twice daily, for moderate-to-severe alopecia areata. immunoSEQ multiplex PCR using 35 Vbeta forward primers and 13 Jbeta reverse primers was used to amplify TCRbeta CDR3 regions. RNA was extracted with the PAXgene miRNA kit for fixed scalp, the miRNeasy kit for PBMCs, and the RNeasy kit for mouse skin. To study T cell clonal expansion in alopecia areata, the researchers applied high-throughput TCRbeta sequencing to both the C3H/HeJ mouse model and human patients. In treated patients, disease severity was measured using the SALT score, which gives the percentage of scalp surface area affected. Clonality in the scalp was compared among normal scalp (n=4), patchy alopecia areata scalp (n=8), and alopecia totalis/universalis scalp (n=8). Biopsies were taken from tofacitinib-treated patients at baseline and at 4 and 24 weeks of treatment, and a later scalp biopsy was taken in several of the tofacitinib-treated patients. Patients received tofacitinib for 6 to 18 months and were then followed off drug for 6 months to check for delayed response and recurrence. In humans, TCRbeta sequencing was performed on scalp tissue and on sorted CD4+ and CD8+ peripheral blood T cells from healthy controls and from patients with patchy or totalis/universalis alopecia areata.

General conclusions and limits of the study: The treated cohort was small, with a single nonresponder, so links between baseline CD8+ expansion and response need larger studies. Shared TCR sequences between patients were less evident than in mice, which may be partly attributable to HLA diversity in the patient population. During tofacitinib treatment, many expanded lesional clones remained in scalp and blood, and this persistence may partly explain relapse after treatment is stopped. Tofacitinib significantly decreased scalp clonality and the number of expanded CD8+ clones among the top 100 scalp clones. Resident alphabeta T cells in normal human skin are also sequenced, complicating scalp TCR repertoire analysis, unlike mouse skin dominated by gammadelta T cells. Lesional scalp, especially in alopecia totalis/universalis, showed higher clonality and more expanded CD8+ clones than normal scalp, suggesting antigenic drive.

This clone showed up just a few times. The antigen this receptor binds is unknown. The sample holds no much larger clone one base away, and base qualities are not on file. The library was produced with the immunoSEQ multiplex PCR assay. For TCR sequencing, RNA was extracted from every sample and reverse transcribed into cDNA to serve as template. SuperScript III was used to make first-strand cDNA, primed with a 2:1 mix of oligo-dT and random hexamers. Amplification bias was assessed with a synthetic immune receptor repertoire, and residual bias was removed computationally. The authors processed their data as follows. After raw reads were preprocessed to remove errors, the CDR3 was defined following IMGT conventions as running from the conserved cysteine to phenylalanine. Clonality was calculated as 1 minus Shannon entropy normalized by log2 of the number of productive unique TCRs. Whether each scalp clone was CD4 or CD8 was inferred by checking scalp TCRbeta sequences against the CD4 and CD8 repertoires from sorted blood. In its TCRdb copy, this immuneACCESS table keeps in-frame sequences only and misses some clones. Where compared with another copy, unresolved V genes explain less than half of these, and the others have no known cause. The D gene and trimming were derived from the DNA, and the V and J assignments and clone size from that table. The sample records about 140,000 clones, approximately 90% of which are singletons. Less than 15% of the sample is held by the ten biggest clonotypes.

The germline V gene (reference sequence) sets CDR1 to MNHEY and CDR2 to SMNVEV. The CDR3 starts with the cysteine, ends with the phenylalanine, and has 16 residues. The kept DNA is CDR3 alone, 48 bases in frame from the first base. Here V drops 5 bases and J drops 3 bases, and the junction holds 8 bases not matched to any gene. Per the publication, the time point label means: 4 weeks on oral tofacitinib. Explained via the paper, the treatment or condition label denotes: oral pan-JAK inhibitor, 5-10 mg twice daily. Lesional scalp punch biopsies and peripheral blood were obtained from alopecia areata patients. After PBMCs were isolated by density centrifugation and stained for CD3, CD4 and CD8, a FACSAria was used to sort CD4+ and CD8+ T cells.

The source of this sequence is a human donor with alopecia areata. This sample comprised CD8+ T cells sorted from blood, obtained at week 4, from a patient treated with tofacitinib. This chain joins TRBV27 to TRBJ2-7, and 12 junctional nucleotides match TRBD2. The nucleotide sequence is TGTGCCAGCAGTCTCAACCGACTAGCGGGAGTCTACGAGCAGTACTTC. Its protein reads: CASSLNRLAGVYEQYF.